This T cell receptor beta chain was captured in a study of T-cell memory formation after mild COVID-19. The CDR3 totals 15 residues. CDR1 SGHDT and CDR2 YYEEEE come from the germline V gene. The V segment lost 2 bases and the J segment 3 bases; nucleotides outside the gene matches: 6. It was 5'RACE with constant-segment primers that produced the TCR alpha and TCR beta cDNA libraries, which carried sample barcodes and UMIs. Each CDR3 protein gets one entry after TCRdb re-called the 5' RACE reads with MiXCR. Of roughly 120,000 distinct CDR3 sequences listed, 22% are singletons. This chain connects TRBV5-6 to TRBJ2-7, with 9 bases that match TRBD1. Sequenced material: PBMCs or a T cell subset sorted from them (not recorded which). The receptor was derived from a young man who had mild COVID-19 (a few samples of this study predate the infection). Cell type and time point are not known. The DNA of the CDR3 is TGTGCCAGCAGCTTCCCCGGGACAGGGATCTACGAGCAGTACTTC. Protein: CASSFPGTGIYEQYF. Variable domain in full (rest from reference TRBV5-6 and TRBJ2-7): DAGVTQSPTHLIKTRGQQVTLRCSPKSGHDTVSWYQQALGQGPQFIFQYYEEEERQRGNFPDRFSGHQFPNYSSELNVNALLLGDSALYLCASSFPGTGIYEQYFGPGTRLTVT.